The clone carrying this T cell receptor (beta chain) was found a few times. There are 13 residues in the CDR3. Trimming shortened V by 4 bases and J by 2 bases, and 8 bases separated the two germline ends. CDR1 and CDR2 (germline): SGHRS, YFSETQ. This specimen belongs to a study of beta chain features in type 1 diabetes. What was sequenced were expressed TCRB transcripts, since all of the isolated RNA had been reverse transcribed. Clones were sequenced by immunoSEQ multiplex PCR, and TCRdb holds only the in-frame ones, with some missing. The sample lists fewer than 400,000 clones, under 8.5% seen once, with less than 0.5% in the top ten.

The specimen sequenced was central memory CD4+ T cells from blood. The clonotype was recovered from a woman younger than 35 in good health. The chain has TRBV5-1 and TRBJ2-3; D might be TRBD2 (5 bases). The CDR3 spells CASSLTTTDTQYF. CDR3 DNA sequence: TGCGCCAGCAGCCTGACTACCACAGATACGCAGTATTTT.